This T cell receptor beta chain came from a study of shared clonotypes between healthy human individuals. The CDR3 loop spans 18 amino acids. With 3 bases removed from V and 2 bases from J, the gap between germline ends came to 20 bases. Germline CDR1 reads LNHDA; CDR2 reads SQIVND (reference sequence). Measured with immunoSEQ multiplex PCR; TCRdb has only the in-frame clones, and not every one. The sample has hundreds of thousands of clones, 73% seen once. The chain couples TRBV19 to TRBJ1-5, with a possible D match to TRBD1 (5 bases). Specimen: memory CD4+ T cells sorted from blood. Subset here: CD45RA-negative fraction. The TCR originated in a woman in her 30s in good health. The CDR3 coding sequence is TGTGCCAGTAGTATTCTGGGACGGACTCCGTTGGGCAATCAGCCCCAGCATTTT. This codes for CASSILGRTPLGNQPQHF. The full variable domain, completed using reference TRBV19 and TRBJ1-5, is DGGITQSPKYLFRKEGQNVTLSCEQNLNHDAMYWYRQDPGQGLRLIYYSQIVNDFQKGDIAEGYSVSREKKESFPLTVTSAQKNPTAFYLCASSILGRTPLGNQPQHFGDGTRLSIL.